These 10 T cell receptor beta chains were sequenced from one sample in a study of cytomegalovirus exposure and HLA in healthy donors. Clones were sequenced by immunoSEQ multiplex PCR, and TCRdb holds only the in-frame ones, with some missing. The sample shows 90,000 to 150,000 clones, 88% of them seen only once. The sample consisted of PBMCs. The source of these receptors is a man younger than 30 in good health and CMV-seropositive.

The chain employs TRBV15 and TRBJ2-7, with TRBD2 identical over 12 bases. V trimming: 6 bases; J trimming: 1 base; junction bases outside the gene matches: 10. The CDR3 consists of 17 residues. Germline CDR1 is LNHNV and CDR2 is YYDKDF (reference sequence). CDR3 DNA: TGTGCCACCAGAAGGACTAGCGGGGCGCTCAGTTCCTACGAGCAGTACTTC. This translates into CATRRTSGALSSYEQYF.

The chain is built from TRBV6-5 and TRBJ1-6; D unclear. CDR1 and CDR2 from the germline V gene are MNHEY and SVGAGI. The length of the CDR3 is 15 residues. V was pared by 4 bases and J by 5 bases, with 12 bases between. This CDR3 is CASSSAGGHNSPLHF. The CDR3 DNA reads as TGTGCCAGCAGTTCCGCCGGAGGACATAATTCACCCCTCCACTTT.

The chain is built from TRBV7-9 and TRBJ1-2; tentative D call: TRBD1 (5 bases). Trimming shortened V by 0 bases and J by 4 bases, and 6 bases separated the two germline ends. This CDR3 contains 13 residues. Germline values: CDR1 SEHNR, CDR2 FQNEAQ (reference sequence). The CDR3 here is CASSLARAYGYTF. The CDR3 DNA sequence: TGTGCCAGCAGCTTAGCCAGGGCCTATGGCTACACCTTC.

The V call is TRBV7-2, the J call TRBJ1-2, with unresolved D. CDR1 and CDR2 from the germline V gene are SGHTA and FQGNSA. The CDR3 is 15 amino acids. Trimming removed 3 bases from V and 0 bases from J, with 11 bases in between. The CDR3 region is CASSFAQSANYGYTF. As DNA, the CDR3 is TGTGCCAGCAGCTTCGCTCAGAGCGCTAACTATGGCTACACCTTC.

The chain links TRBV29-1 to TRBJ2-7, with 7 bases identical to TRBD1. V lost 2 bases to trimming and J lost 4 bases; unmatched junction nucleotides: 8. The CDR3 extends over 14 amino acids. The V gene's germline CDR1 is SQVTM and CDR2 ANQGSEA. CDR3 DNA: TGCAGCGTTGAAACCGGGACAGAGTTTTACGAGCAGTACTTC. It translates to CSVETGTEFYEQYF.

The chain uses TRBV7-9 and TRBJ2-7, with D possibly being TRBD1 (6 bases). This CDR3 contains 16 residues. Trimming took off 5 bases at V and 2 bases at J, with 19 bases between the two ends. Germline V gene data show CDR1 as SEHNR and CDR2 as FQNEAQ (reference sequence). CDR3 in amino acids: CASSPGVWASTYEQYF. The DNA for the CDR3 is TGTGCCAGCAGCCCAGGGGTGTGGGCTTCGACCTACGAGCAGTACTTC.

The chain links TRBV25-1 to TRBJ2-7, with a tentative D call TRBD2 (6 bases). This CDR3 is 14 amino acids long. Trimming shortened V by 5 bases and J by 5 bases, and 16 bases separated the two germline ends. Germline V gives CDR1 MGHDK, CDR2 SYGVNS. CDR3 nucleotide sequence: TGTGCCAGCAGTACCCGTTTGTGGGGGGACGAGCAGTACTTC. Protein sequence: CASSTRLWGDEQYF.

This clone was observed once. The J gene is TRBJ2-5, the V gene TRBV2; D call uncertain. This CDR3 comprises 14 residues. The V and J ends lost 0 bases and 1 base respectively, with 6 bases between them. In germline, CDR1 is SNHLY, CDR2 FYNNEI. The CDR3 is CASSEAHPQETQYF. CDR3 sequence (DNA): TGTGCCAGCAGTGAAGCACACCCCCAAGAGACCCAGTACTTC.

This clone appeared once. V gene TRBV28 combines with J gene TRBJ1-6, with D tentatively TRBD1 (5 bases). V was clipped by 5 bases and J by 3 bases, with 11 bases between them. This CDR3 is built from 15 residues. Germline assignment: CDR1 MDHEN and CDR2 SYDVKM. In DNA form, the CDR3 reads TGTGCCAGCAGTCCGTCCGGGGGCTATAATTCACCCCTCCACTTT. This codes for CASSPSGGYNSPLHF.

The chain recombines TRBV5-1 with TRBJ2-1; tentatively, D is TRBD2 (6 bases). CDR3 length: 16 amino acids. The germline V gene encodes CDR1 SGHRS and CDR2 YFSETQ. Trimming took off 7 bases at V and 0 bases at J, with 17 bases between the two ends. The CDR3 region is CASERGLPSSYNEQFF. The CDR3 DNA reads TGCGCCAGCGAACGGGGGTTACCGAGCTCCTACAATGAGCAGTTCTTC.